Below, 11 T cell receptor beta chains from the same sample are listed, as sequenced in a study of blood T cell repertoires in COVID-19 (dated by TCRdb to 2018 to 2020). The protocol used for the library was the immunoSEQ multiplex PCR assay. TCRdb holds this immuneACCESS table with in-frame rearrangements only. Some clones are missing; in checked studies, unresolved V genes explain under half, and the rest has no known cause. The sample contains approximately 110,000 clones, around 83% of them found a single time. Clones ranked in the top ten supply around 3.5% of the sample. Sample: peripheral blood. The source of these receptors is a man aged 40-55 years with acute or convalescent COVID-19.

V gene TRBV6-5 combines with J gene TRBJ1-5, with 8 bases that match TRBD1. The CDR3 covers 14 residues. CDR1 is MNHEY and CDR2 is SVGAGI in the germline V gene. The junction had 3 bases not matched to a gene; V was cut back by 6 bases and J by 2 bases. The CDR3 DNA is TGTGCCAGCAGAGGACAGGGAGGCAATCAGCCCCAGCATTTT. Its translation is CASRGQGGNQPQHF.

The chain links TRBV24-1 to TRBJ2-4; tentative D call: TRBD2 (7 bases). CDR3 size: 20 residues. Germline CDR1 is KGHDR and CDR2 is SFDVKD. V lost 8 bases and J 3 bases, leaving 31 bases between the germline ends. DNA of the CDR3: TGTGCCACCAAAGATCTCGACAGGCCCCCTTCTCGGGGGGACAAAAACATTCAGTACTTC. Translated: CATKDLDRPPSRGDKNIQYF.

V is TRBV4-1 and J is TRBJ1-6, with 8 positions matching TRBD1. There are 21 residues in the CDR3. Unmatched junction bases numbered 23, after V lost 3 bases and J lost 7 bases. The germline gives CDR1 MGHRA, CDR2 YSYEKL. Here the CDR3 reads CASSQITGGRSPKWSNSPLHF. CDR3 coding DNA: TGCGCCAGCAGCCAGATAACAGGGGGAAGGAGTCCCAAGTGGTCAAATTCACCCCTCCACTTT.

This chain uses TRBV2 with TRBJ2-2; D remains ambiguous. With 7 bases removed from V and 4 bases from J, the gap between germline ends came to 13 bases. The CDR3 sequence is 14 residues long. The V gene's germline CDR1 is SNHLY and CDR2 FYNNEI. The CDR3 region is CASKGLGTTGELFF. The DNA for the CDR3 is TGTGCCAGCAAAGGTTTGGGCACCACCGGGGAGCTGTTTTTT. The whole variable domain, filled in from reference TRBV2 and TRBJ2-2, reads EPEVTQTPSHQVTQMGQEVILRCVPISNHLYFYWYRQILGQKVEFLVSFYNNEISEKSEIFDDQFSVERPDGSNFTLKIRSTKLEDSAMYFCASKGLGTTGELFFGEGSRLTVL.

This clone occurred a few times. The chain employs TRBV10-3 and TRBJ2-1; 13 bases map to TRBD2. CDR1 is ENHRY and CDR2 is SYGVKD in the germline V gene. V shed 0 bases and J 12 bases; nucleotides not matched to a gene: 11. This CDR3 region has 17 residues. CDR3: CAISESGLAGVNKWQFF. For the CDR3, the DNA is TGTGCCATCAGTGAGTCCGGACTAGCGGGGGTAAATAAATGGCAGTTCTTC.

The rearrangement joins TRBV24-1 to TRBJ1-5; tentative D call: TRBD1 (5 bases). Germline values: CDR1 KGHDR, CDR2 SFDVKD. V lost 4 bases to trimming and J lost 0 bases, with 12 bases between them. CDR3 size: 16 residues. The CDR3 here is CATSDSTDDSNQPQHF. The CDR3 DNA is TGTGCCACCAGTGACTCGACAGACGATAGCAATCAGCCCCAGCATTTT.

In this sample, this clone turned up a few times. The J gene is TRBJ1-2, the V gene TRBV5-1; maybe TRBD1 (6 bases). The germline CDR1 and CDR2 sequences are SGHRS and YFSETQ. CDR3 size: 15 residues. Trimming removed 3 bases from V and 2 bases from J, with 14 bases in between. The DNA for the CDR3 is TGCGCCAGCAGCTCCCCGGACCAGGGGAACTATGGCTACACCTTC. It yields the protein CASSSPDQGNYGYTF.

V and J are TRBV7-9 and TRBJ2-2, with 9 bases lining up with TRBD1. The CDR3 extends over 16 amino acids. The germline V gene has CDR1 SEHNR and CDR2 FQNEAQ (reference sequence). V shed 7 bases, J shed 5 bases, and the junction held 11 bases outside the gene matches. The CDR3, as DNA: TGTGCCAGCATCATCCCGGGACAGGGTGTTACCGGGGAGCTGTTTTTT. Translation: CASIIPGQGVTGELFF.

This clone was found once. V is TRBV9 and J is TRBJ2-1; 12 nucleotides align to TRBD2. CDR1 is SGDLS and CDR2 is YYNGEE in the germline V gene. After removal of 3 bases from V and 8 bases from J, the junction contained 3 bases not matched to a gene. The CDR3 has 14 amino acids. CDR3 DNA sequence: TGTGCCAGCAGCGCTAGCGGGGGGGCCTATGAGCAGTTCTTC. This sequence encodes CASSASGGAYEQFF.

The genes are TRBV21-1 and TRBJ2-5; TRBD2 is taken as the D call from the table, unchecked against the DNA. TRBV21-1 is labeled a pseudogene. The CDR3 contains 15 residues. CDR3 nucleotide sequence: TGTGCCAGCAGCACCCGAGCCTCGTACCAAGAGACCCAGTACTTC. It is translated as CASSTRASYQETQYF.

Only a few counts were recorded for this clone. This chain connects TRBV2 to TRBJ1-2; D not certain. The germline V gene encodes CDR1 SNHLY and CDR2 FYNNEI. V lost 7 bases and J 5 bases, leaving 17 bases between the germline ends. The CDR3 has 14 residues. CDR3 DNA: TGTGCCAGCACTCCCGAGACGGGAGGGTATGGCTACACCTTC. Protein sequence: CASTPETGGYGYTF. The complete variable domain, with remaining parts taken from reference TRBV2 and TRBJ1-2, reads EPEVTQTPSHQVTQMGQEVILRCVPISNHLYFYWYRQILGQKVEFLVSFYNNEISEKSEIFDDQFSVERPDGSNFTLKIRSTKLEDSAMYFCASTPETGGYGYTFGSGTRLTVV.